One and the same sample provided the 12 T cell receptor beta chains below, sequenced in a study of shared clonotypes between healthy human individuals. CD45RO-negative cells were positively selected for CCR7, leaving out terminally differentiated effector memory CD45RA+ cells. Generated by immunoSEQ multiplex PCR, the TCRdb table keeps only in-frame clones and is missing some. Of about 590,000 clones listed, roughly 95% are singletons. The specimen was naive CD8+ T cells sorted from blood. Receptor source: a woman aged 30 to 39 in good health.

Here the CDR3 DNA reads TGTGCCAGCAACCCCCAAGGGGCGGTGAGCTCCTACGAGCAGTACTTC. Protein product: CASNPQGAVSSYEQYF. The V call is TRBV27, the J call TRBJ2-7; perhaps TRBD1 as D (5 bases). Trimming took 7 bases from V and 0 from J, leaving 19 bases between them. The germline V gene encodes CDR1 MNHEY and CDR2 SMNVEV (reference sequence). The CDR3 contains 16 residues.

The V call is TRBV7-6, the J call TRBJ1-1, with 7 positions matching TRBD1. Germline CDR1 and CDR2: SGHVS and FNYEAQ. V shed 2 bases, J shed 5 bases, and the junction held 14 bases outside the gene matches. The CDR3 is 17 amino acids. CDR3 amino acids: CASSLNPGGDYWTEAFF. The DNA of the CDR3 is TGTGCCAGCAGCTTAAATCCAGGGGGGGATTATTGGACTGAAGCTTTCTTT.

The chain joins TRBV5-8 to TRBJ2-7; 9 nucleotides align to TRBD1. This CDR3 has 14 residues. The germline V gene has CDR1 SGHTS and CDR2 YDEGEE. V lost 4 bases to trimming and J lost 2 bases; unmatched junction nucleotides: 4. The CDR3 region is CASSPWTGAYEQYF. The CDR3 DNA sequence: TGTGCCAGCAGCCCCTGGACAGGGGCCTACGAGCAGTACTTC.

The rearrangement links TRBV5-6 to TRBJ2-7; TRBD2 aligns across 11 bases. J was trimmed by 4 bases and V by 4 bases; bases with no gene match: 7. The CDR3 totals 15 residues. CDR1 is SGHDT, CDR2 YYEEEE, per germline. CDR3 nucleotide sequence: TGTGCCAGCAGCACCATAGCGGGAGGGCCGTACGAGCAGTACTTC. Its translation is CASSTIAGGPYEQYF.

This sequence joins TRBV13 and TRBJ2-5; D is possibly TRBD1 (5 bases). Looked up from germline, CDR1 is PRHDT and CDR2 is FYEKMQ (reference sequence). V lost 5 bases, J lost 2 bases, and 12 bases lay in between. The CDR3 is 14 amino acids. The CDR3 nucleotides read TGTGCCAGCAGCCGATTGGGGCAGCAAGAGACCCAGTACTTC. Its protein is CASSRLGQQETQYF.

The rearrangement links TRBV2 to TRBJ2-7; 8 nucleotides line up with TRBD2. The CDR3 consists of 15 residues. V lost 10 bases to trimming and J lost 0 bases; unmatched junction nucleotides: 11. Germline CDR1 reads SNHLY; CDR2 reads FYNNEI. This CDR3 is CATAAGESHSYEQYF. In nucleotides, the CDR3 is TGTGCCACCGCAGCGGGAGAATCTCACTCCTACGAGCAGTACTTC.

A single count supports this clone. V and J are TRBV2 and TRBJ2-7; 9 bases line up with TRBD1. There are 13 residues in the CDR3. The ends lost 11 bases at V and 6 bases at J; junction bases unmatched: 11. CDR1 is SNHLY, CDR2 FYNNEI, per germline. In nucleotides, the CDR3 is TGTGCCGTACCGGGACAGGGCCTCGGCGAGCAGTACTTC. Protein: CAVPGQGLGEQYF. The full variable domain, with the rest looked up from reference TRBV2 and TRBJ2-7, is EPEVTQTPSHQVTQMGQEVILRCVPISNHLYFYWYRQILGQKVEFLVSFYNNEISEKSEIFDDQFSVERPDGSNFTLKIRSTKLEDSAMYFCAVPGQGLGEQYFGPGTRLTVT.

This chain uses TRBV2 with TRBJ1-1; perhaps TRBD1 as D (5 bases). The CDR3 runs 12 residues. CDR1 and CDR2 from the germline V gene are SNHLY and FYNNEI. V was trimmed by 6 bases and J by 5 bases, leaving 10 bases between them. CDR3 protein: CASRLEGTEAFF. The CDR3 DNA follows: TGTGCCAGCAGGCTTGAGGGGACTGAAGCTTTCTTT.

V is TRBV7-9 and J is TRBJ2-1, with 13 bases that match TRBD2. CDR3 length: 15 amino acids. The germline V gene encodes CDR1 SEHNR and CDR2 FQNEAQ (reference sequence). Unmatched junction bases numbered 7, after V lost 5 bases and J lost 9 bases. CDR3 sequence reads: CASSTSGRGFGEQFF. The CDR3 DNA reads TGTGCCAGCAGCACTAGCGGGAGGGGGTTTGGTGAGCAGTTCTTC.

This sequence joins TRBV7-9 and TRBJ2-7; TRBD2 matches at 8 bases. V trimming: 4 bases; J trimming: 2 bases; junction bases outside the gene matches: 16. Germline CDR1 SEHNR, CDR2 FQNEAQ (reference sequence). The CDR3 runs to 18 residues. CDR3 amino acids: CASSSKSSSSGQPYEQYF. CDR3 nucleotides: TGTGCCAGCAGCTCAAAGAGTTCATCTAGCGGGCAACCCTACGAGCAGTACTTC.

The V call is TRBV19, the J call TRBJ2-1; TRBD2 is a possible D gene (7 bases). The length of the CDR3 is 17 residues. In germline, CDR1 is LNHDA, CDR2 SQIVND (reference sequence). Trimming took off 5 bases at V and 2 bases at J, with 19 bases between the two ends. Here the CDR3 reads CASSPGGGRVAYNEQFF. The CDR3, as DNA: TGTGCCAGTAGTCCCGGGGGCGGGAGAGTGGCCTACAATGAGCAGTTCTTC. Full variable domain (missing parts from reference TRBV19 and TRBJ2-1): DGGITQSPKYLFRKEGQNVTLSCEQNLNHDAMYWYRQDPGQGLRLIYYSQIVNDFQKGDIAEGYSVSREKKESFPLTVTSAQKNPTAFYLCASSPGGGRVAYNEQFFGPGTRLTVL.

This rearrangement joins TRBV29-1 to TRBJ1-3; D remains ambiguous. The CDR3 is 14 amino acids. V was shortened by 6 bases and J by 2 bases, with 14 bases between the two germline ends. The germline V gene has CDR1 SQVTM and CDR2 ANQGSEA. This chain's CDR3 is CSVVQIGAGNTIYF. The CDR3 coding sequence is TGCAGCGTGGTACAGATTGGGGCTGGAAACACCATATATTTT.